The TCR beta chain described here comes from a study of blood T cell repertoires in COVID-19. The wider study: COVID-19 samples from acute and convalescent phases originated in the United States, Italy and Spain. The cDNA or gDNA used as material had been derived from T cells, B-cell-depleted T cells, or PBMCs.

Per the study methods: Researchers report that nucleated cell counts were estimated from reference gene primer amplification. TCRdb keeps only in-frame clones here, not all; method: immunoSEQ multiplex PCR. V, J and clone size derive from that table, while D and trimming were established from the DNA sequence. The sample lists 120,000 or so clones, over 70% occurring once. The germline gives CDR1 SGHRS, CDR2 YFSETQ. J gave up 6 bases and V 4 bases, and 3 bases lay outside the gene matches. The CDR3 spans 13 residues. The chain recombines TRBV5-1 with TRBJ2-4; 8 bases are shared with TRBD1. Sequenced: peripheral blood. The receptor was isolated from an elderly man with active or convalescent COVID-19. In DNA form, the CDR3 reads TGCGCCAGCAGCGACGGACAGGGAAACATTCAGTACTTC. Translating gives CASSDGQGNIQYF.